The 28 T cell receptor beta chains below were found in one sample sequenced in a study of esophageal squamous cell carcinoma under preoperative chemotherapy. TCRdb reprocessed the PCR reads with MiXCR, giving one entry per CDR3 protein. This sample carries around 6,600 distinct CDR3 sequences, approximately 32% of them seen once, and the ten largest clones take 14%. Time point noted: before preoperative PTX-NDP chemotherapy. Sample acquisition took place from a patient given preoperative chemotherapy. Receptor source: a human donor with esophageal squamous cell carcinoma. The donor label of this sample is uncertain.

This clonotype is deemed medium-sized (0.01 to 0.1%). Given the absence of the conserved phenylalanine or tryptophan at the CDR3 end, a read error is likely. The DNA is left out, because the CDR3 cannot be placed on it with certainty; the CDR3 is given as TCRdb lists it. The chain combines TRBV11-3 with TRBJ2-1. The CDR3 extends over 13 residues, inclusive of both ends. Per the germline V gene, CDR1 is SGHNT and CDR2 is YENEEA. The chain's CDR3 is CASSFKYESASFI.

Sample share makes this clonotype large. V and J are TRBV10-2 and TRBJ2-1; 8 bases are shared with TRBD2. With the DNA end fitting TRBJ2-7 better, the J assignment may be wrong. From germline, CDR1 is WSHSY and CDR2 SAAADI. The CDR3 spans 14 residues. The CDR3 coding sequence is TGCGCCAGCAGGAGCGGGAGATTGTTCGACGAGCAGTACTTC. Its translation: CASRSGRLFDEQYF.

In this sample, this clonotype turned up many times. A much larger clonotype is one base distant, so this may be a read error. V usage is TRBV7-8 and J usage is TRBJ2-1; weak D call: TRBD2 (6 bases). The J call may be incorrect, as the DNA end agrees better with TRBJ2-7. This CDR3 contains 16 residues. Germline CDR1 reads SGHVS; CDR2 reads FQNEAQ. The CDR3 here is CASSLRDFASYNEQYF. CDR3 sequence (DNA): TGTGCCAGCAGCTTAAGGGACTTCGCCTCCTACAATGAGCAGTACTTC.

The sample holds many counts of this clonotype. V is TRBV7-6 and J is TRBJ2-3, with TRBD2 matching 8 bases. Germline V lookup: CDR1 SGHVS, CDR2 FNYEAQ. The CDR3 spans 16 residues. Trimming at V came to 0 bases and at J to 2 bases, leaving 4 bases not matched to a gene. The CDR3: CASSLATSGITDTQYF. For the CDR3, the DNA is TGTGCCAGCAGCTTAGCTACTAGCGGCATCACAGATACGCAGTATTTT.

This clonotype has just a few counts. The V and J genes are TRBV10-2 and TRBJ1-1, with D tentatively TRBD1 (6 bases). V was pared by 3 bases and J by 7 bases, with 9 bases between. This CDR3 is 12 amino acids long. The germline V gene encodes CDR1 WSHSY and CDR2 SAAADI. CDR3 bases: TGCGCCAGCAGTGAACAGGGACTTGAAGCTTTCTTT. This translates into CASSEQGLEAFF.

Of note for this clonotype: The junction and the germline gene differ at one end; a read error may be behind it. The chain has TRBV10-3 and TRBJ2-6, with a possible D match to TRBD2 (6 bases). The CDR3 loop spans 18 amino acids. Germline V CDR1 and CDR2: ENHRY, SYGVKD. CDR3 residues: CAISPAGRSSSGANGVAF. DNA of the CDR3: TGTGCCATCAGTCCTGCTGGGAGGTCGAGCTCTGGGGCCAACGGCGTGGCTTTC.

This clonotype was counted only a few times. The chain links TRBV7-2 to TRBJ2-7; D gene uncertain. CDR1 SGHTA and CDR2 FQGNSA come from the germline V gene. CDR3 length: 11 residues. V was shortened by 5 bases and J by 0 bases, with 2 bases between the two germline ends. In nucleotides, the CDR3 is TGTGCCAGCAGCACCTCCTACGAGCAGTACTTC. Translation gives CASSTSYEQYF.

About this clonotype: This may arise from a read error, as a much more abundant clone is one base away. The genes are TRBV6-1 and TRBJ2-5; D perhaps matches TRBD2 (6 bases). The CDR3 loop spans 15 amino acids. The V and J ends lost 6 bases and 11 bases respectively, with 25 bases between them. CDR1 MNHNS and CDR2 SASEGT come from the germline V gene. CDR3 nucleotide sequence: TGTGCCAGCAGCTCGAGCGGGCGGCCCTACAATGAGCAGTACTTC. Protein product: CASSSSGRPYNEQYF.

This clonotype came up many times. The V gene is TRBV7-8, the J gene TRBJ2-1; no clear D. Matching the DNA end better, TRBJ2-7 makes the J call doubtful. The CDR3 loop spans 13 amino acids. Germline V CDR1 and CDR2: SGHVS, FQNEAQ. The CDR3 loop is CASSLGIPGEQYF. DNA for the CDR3: TGTGCCAGCAGCCTAGGGATACCAGGCGAGCAGTACTTC.

In its sample, this clonotype was seen many times. The chain carries TRBV6-1 and TRBJ2-7, with TRBD1 as a possible D gene (6 bases). Trimming removed 3 bases at V and 1 base at J, with 10 bases between. The CDR3 extends over 14 amino acids. CDR1 and CDR2 (germline): MNHNS, SASEGT. In nucleotides, the CDR3 is TGTGCCAGCAGTGACAGGACAGAGTCCTACGAGCAGTACTTC. Encoded protein: CASSDRTESYEQYF.

This clonotype is medium-sized in the sample. V and J are TRBV6-1 and TRBJ2-5, with unresolved D. Germline loops: CDR1 MNHNS, CDR2 SASEGT. The CDR3 sequence is 13 residues long. V was cut by 3 bases and J by 11 bases, with 16 bases left in between. The CDR3 loop is CASSEVGLFGQYF. CDR3 in DNA: TGTGCCAGCAGTGAGGTGGGATTGTTTGGGCAGTACTTC.

As concerns this clonotype: Since no conserved phenylalanine or tryptophan closes the CDR3, a read error is the likely cause. The DNA is omitted, as the CDR3 cannot be located on it reliably, and the CDR3 follows TCRdb's listing. The V call is TRBV27, the J call TRBJ2-5; the D segment call TRBD2 is taken from the table without a DNA check. CDR1 MNHEY and CDR2 SMNVEV come from the germline V gene (reference sequence). The CDR3 is 12 residues long, ends included. The CDR3 sequence: CASSLSGNERVV.

In regard to this clonotype: A much larger clone differs by one base, so this may be a read error. The chain couples TRBV7-9 to TRBJ2-1, with 7 bases identical to TRBD2. Germline V CDR1 and CDR2: SEHNR, FQNEAQ (reference sequence). This CDR3 spans 13 amino acids. CDR3: CGSSLRDYGEQFF. CDR3 bases: TGTGGCAGCAGCTTACGGGACTATGGCGAGCAGTTCTTC.

Judged by abundance, this clonotype is medium-sized. This chain connects TRBV6-5 to TRBJ2-1; the D call may be TRBD1 or TRBD2 (5 bases each). V was shortened by 0 bases and J by 10 bases, with 13 bases between the two germline ends. The CDR3 consists of 14 residues. Per germline, CDR1 MNHEY and CDR2 SVGAGI. The CDR3 sequence: CASSYSEGSAEQFF. As DNA, the CDR3 is TGTGCCAGCAGTTACTCCGAGGGGTCTGCGGAGCAGTTCTTC.

Ten or more counts support this clonotype. This chain connects TRBV11-2 to TRBJ2-1; the D gene is possibly TRBD2 (6 bases). The V gene lost 1 base and the J gene lost 10 bases, with 14 bases spanning the gap. This CDR3 region has 14 residues. Germline-derived CDR1 and CDR2 are SGHAT and FQNNGV. The DNA of the CDR3 is TGTGCCAGCAGCTTAGGGCTAGCGCCCTACGAGCAGTTCTTC. Translation gives CASSLGLAPYEQFF.

The V and J genes are TRBV7-2 and TRBJ2-2; D uncertain. Germline V gene lookup returns CDR1 SGHTA and CDR2 FQGNSA. Trimming took 2 bases from V and 6 from J, leaving 4 bases between them. CDR3 length equals 12 residues. The CDR3 loop reads CASSLPPGELFF. The CDR3, as DNA: TGTGCCAGCAGCTTACCCCCCGGGGAGCTGTTTTTT.

This clonotype is medium-sized. The V call is TRBV6-1, the J call TRBJ2-1, with 8 bases identical to TRBD2. Unmatched junction bases numbered 7, after V lost 6 bases and J lost 6 bases. The CDR3 is made up of 14 amino acids. CDR1 and CDR2 (germline): MNHNS, SASEGT. CDR3 in amino acids: CASSREGGFNEQFF. In DNA form, the CDR3 reads TGTGCCAGCAGCCGGGAGGGGGGTTTCAATGAGCAGTTCTTC.

This clonotype is categorized as medium-sized. CDR3 nucleotides: TGTGCCAGCAGTGAGCCCCATCGACTAGCGGGGGTCCAAGAGACCCAGTACTTC. Translated, it gives CASSEPHRLAGVQETQYF. V is TRBV6-2 or TRBV6-3 and J is TRBJ2-5, with 12 nucleotides matching TRBD2. This CDR3 has 18 amino acids. After removal of 5 bases from V and 1 base from J, the junction contained 11 bases not matched to a gene. Germline V CDR1 and CDR2: MNHEY, SVGEGT.

Turning to this clonotype: At one boundary the junction diverges from the germline segment, which might be a read error. The rearrangement links TRBV7-2 to TRBJ2-3; TRBD2 aligns across 10 bases. The closer fit of TRBJ2-5 to the DNA end suggests the J call may be wrong. CDR3 size: 13 residues. The V gene's germline CDR1 is SGHTA and CDR2 FQGNSA. This CDR3 is CGSRPTSGESQYF. The CDR3 DNA is TGTGGCAGCAGGCCAACTAGCGGGGAGAGCCAGTACTTC.

This clonotype was counted at least ten times. The chain employs TRBV7-8 and TRBJ2-3, with TRBD2 matching 7 bases. Germline CDR1 is SGHVS and CDR2 is FQNEAQ. This CDR3 is built from 14 residues. The V and J ends lost 5 bases and 6 bases, in that order; junction bases with no gene match: 8. The CDR3 region has the DNA TGTGCCAGCAGCCTGACTAGCCGGCGGGATACGCAGTATTTT. Protein product: CASSLTSRRDTQYF.

This clonotype was seen many times. This rearrangement joins TRBV4-1 to TRBJ2-1; the match to TRBD1 covers 7 bases. TRBJ2-7 matches the DNA end more closely, so the J call is doubtful. The CDR3 contains 15 residues. The germline CDR1 and CDR2 sequences are MGHRA and YSYEKL. CDR3: CASSQDPGQRYEQYF. CDR3 coding DNA: TGCGCCAGCAGCCAAGATCCGGGACAGCGCTACGAGCAGTACTTC.

Details on this clonotype: At one end, the junction sequence differs from germline, possibly due to a read error. The chain combines TRBV6-1 with TRBJ2-5; tentative D call: TRBD1 (5 bases). Germline lookup yields CDR1 MNHNS and CDR2 SASEGT. The CDR3 sequence is 12 residues long. The CDR3: CASSGQSYEQCF. DNA of the CDR3: TGTGCCAGCAGTGGACAGTCGTACGAGCAGTGCTTC.

With regard to this clonotype: This clone may be a read error of a much larger clone one base away. V and J are TRBV6-2 or TRBV6-3 and TRBJ2-1; 7 bases are a match to TRBD2. V was clipped by 5 bases and J by 13 bases; unmatched bases: 20. The CDR3 extends over 16 amino acids. Germline V gene data show CDR1 as MNHEY and CDR2 as SVGEGT. The CDR3 bases are TGTGCCAGCAGTCCAGATGGAGGGAGGGCGTTGGAGACCCAGTTCTTC. It codes for CASSPDGGRALETQFF.

As regards this clonotype: This sequence may be a read error, since a much larger clone differs from it by one base. The chain links TRBV7-6 to TRBJ2-7, with TRBD2 matching over 9 bases. This CDR3 spans 16 amino acids. V shed 0 bases, J shed 7 bases, and the junction held 10 bases outside the gene matches. Germline V gene data show CDR1 as SGHVS and CDR2 as FNYEAQ. The CDR3 DNA reads as TGTGCCAGCAGCTTAGCGTGGGGCGGGAGGGCAAATGAGCAGTACTTC. Translating gives CASSLAWGGRANEQYF. Based on the CDR3 plus reference TRBV7-6 and TRBJ2-7, the full variable domain is GAGVSQSPRYKVTKRGQDVALRCDPISGHVSLYWYRQALGQGPEFLTYFNYEAQQDKSGLPNDRFSAERPEGSISTLTIQRTEQRDSAMYRCASSLAWGGRANEQYFGPGTRLTVT.

Comment on this clonotype: The conserved closing phenylalanine or tryptophan is absent in this CDR3, likely reflecting a read error. It is unclear where the CDR3 begins or ends on the DNA, so no DNA is shown, and the CDR3 is as TCRdb lists it. J is TRBJ2-7 and V is TRBV7-2; TRBD1, the table's D call, was not compared with the DNA. The CDR3 spans 16 amino acids, including both terminal residues. Germline V lookup: CDR1 SGHTA, CDR2 FQGNSA. The CDR3 here is CASSGGHRGNGGIQEL.

The table lists this clonotype with many counts. Just one base apart from a much larger clone, this may be a read error. The chain couples TRBV11-3 to TRBJ2-1, with TRBD1 matching over 8 bases. V lost 5 bases to trimming and J lost 13 bases; unmatched junction nucleotides: 13. The CDR3 runs to 14 residues. Germline CDR1 is SGHNT and CDR2 is YENEEA. This chain's CDR3 is CASSRRDRQETQFF. In DNA form, the CDR3 reads TGTGCCAGCAGCCGCCGGGACAGGCAAGAGACCCAGTTCTTC.

Relative to its sample, this clonotype is medium-sized. This chain joins TRBV7-2 and TRBJ2-1, with TRBD2 matching 9 bases. The CDR3 contains 14 residues. V shed 5 bases and J 10 bases; nucleotides not matched to a gene: 9. Per the germline V gene, CDR1 is SGHTA and CDR2 is FQGNSA. As DNA, the CDR3 is TGTGCCAGCAGCACCCGGACTAGCGCCTACGAGCAGTTCTTC. It codes for CASSTRTSAYEQFF.

This clonotype was recorded at least ten times. V usage is TRBV7-2 and J usage is TRBJ2-1; D is possibly TRBD1 (6 bases). CDR3 length: 15 residues. V shed 5 bases and J shed 5 bases, with 16 bases lying between them. Germline values: CDR1 SGHTA, CDR2 FQGNSA. This chain's CDR3 is CASSPTGTLHNEQFF. CDR3 nucleotide sequence: TGTGCCAGCAGCCCTACCGGGACACTTCACAATGAGCAGTTCTTC.